The 29 T cell receptor beta chains listed next were all sequenced from one sample in a study of technical replicates of blood from a handful of donors. The protocol was immunoSEQ multiplex PCR, while the TCRdb copy is restricted to in-frame clones and leaves out a portion. The data contain under 95,000 clones, about 98% of them singletons. Sequencing was carried out using T cells isolated from PBMCs. These receptor sequences come from a human donor in good health.

This rearrangement joins TRBV20-1 to TRBJ1-2; no clear D gene. V gave up 6 bases and J gave up 3 bases, with 8 bases separating them. Germline CDR1 and CDR2: DFQATT and SNEGSKA (reference sequence). There are 11 residues in the CDR3. The DNA for the CDR3 is TGCAGTGCGGCCCCTGACTATGGCTACACCTTC. Translating it yields CSAAPDYGYTF.

The chain combines TRBV30 with TRBJ2-7; TRBD1 is a possible D gene (7 bases). CDR1 is GTSNPN, CDR2 SVGIG, per germline (reference sequence). The germline V and J ends were trimmed by 1 base and 5 bases, with 15 bases remaining between them. The CDR3 totals 14 residues. The CDR3 DNA sequence: TGTGCCTGGAGTGGACTAGGGACAGTTGACGAGCAGTACTTC. This gives the protein CAWSGLGTVDEQYF.

This clone was seen just once. The chain is built from TRBV19 and TRBJ2-7, with 8 bases aligning to TRBD1. With 5 bases clipped from V and 1 base from J, the junction kept 4 bases outside the gene matches. From germline, CDR1 is LNHDA and CDR2 SQIVND (reference sequence). CDR3 length equals 14 residues. This CDR3 is CASSFQGASYEQYF. In DNA, the CDR3 is TGTGCCAGTAGTTTCCAGGGGGCTTCCTACGAGCAGTACTTC.

In this sample, this clone turned up once. The chain links TRBV5-1 to TRBJ1-6, with 7 bases lining up with TRBD1. The germline V gene has CDR1 SGHRS and CDR2 YFSETQ. Germline trimming cut 0 bases from V and 2 bases from J; bases unmatched to any gene: 5. This CDR3 spans 17 amino acids. The DNA of the CDR3 is TGCGCCAGCAGCTTGGGATACAGGGGCGCCTATAATTCACCCCTCCACTTT. Amino acids: CASSLGYRGAYNSPLHF. The variable domain in full, with the rest retrieved from reference TRBV5-1 and TRBJ1-6, is KAGVTQTPRYLIKTRGQQVTLSCSPISGHRSVSWYQQTPGQGLQFLFEYFSETQRNKGNFPGRFSGRQFSNSRSEMNVSTLELGDSALYLCASSLGYRGAYNSPLHFGNGTRLTVT.

This chain links TRBV9 with TRBJ2-3; maybe TRBD2 (7 bases). Trimming stripped 3 bases from V and 1 base from J, with 12 bases between. Germline CDR1 is SGDLS and CDR2 is YYNGEE. The CDR3 extends over 15 amino acids. The CDR3 DNA is TGTGCCAGCAGCGAGGGGGGACTACGCACAGATACGCAGTATTTT. As protein: CASSEGGLRTDTQYF.

V gene TRBV4-1 combines with J gene TRBJ1-5; 8 nucleotides align to TRBD1. J was trimmed by 7 bases and V by 1 base; bases with no gene match: 6. The germline V gene encodes CDR1 MGHRA and CDR2 YSYEKL. CDR3 length: 15 residues. CDR3 protein: CASSQGGQGQQPQHF. Here the CDR3 DNA reads TGCGCCAGCAGCCAAGGTGGACAGGGACAGCAGCCCCAGCATTTT.

The rearrangement uses TRBV28 and TRBJ1-5; D gene ambiguous. In germline, CDR1 is MDHEN, CDR2 SYDVKM. V gave up 7 bases and J gave up 0 bases, with 7 bases separating them. CDR3 length equals 13 residues. CDR3 bases: TGTGCCAGCAACTATTATAGCAATCAGCCCCAGCATTTT. Its translation: CASNYYSNQPQHF. The complete variable domain, with remaining parts taken from reference TRBV28 and TRBJ1-5, reads DVKVTQSSRYLVKRTGEKVFLECVQDMDHENMFWYRQDPGLGLRLIYFSYDVKMKEKGDIPEGYSVSREKKERFSLILESASTNQTSMYLCASNYYSNQPQHFGDGTRLSIL.

This chain links TRBV6-5 with TRBJ1-3; the match to TRBD1 covers 8 bases. Per germline, CDR1 MNHEY and CDR2 SVGAGI. The junction had 16 bases not matched to a gene; V was cut back by 6 bases and J by 15 bases. There are 14 residues in the CDR3. The CDR3: CASSNAGTGDSEYF. The CDR3 DNA reads as TGTGCCAGCAGCAATGCCGGGACAGGAGACTCCGAATATTTT.

The CDR3 bases are TGTGCCAGCAGTTACTCGATTTCAACAGGAGACTATGGCTACACCTTC. Its translation: CASSYSISTGDYGYTF. The chain joins TRBV6-5 to TRBJ1-2; D may be TRBD1 (5 bases). This CDR3 contains 16 residues. CDR1 MNHEY and CDR2 SVGAGI come from the germline V gene. Trimming pared 0 bases from V and 3 bases from J, leaving 14 bases between.

V is TRBV14 and J is TRBJ2-5, with D possibly TRBD1 on 5 matching bases. Germline CDR1 reads SGHDN; CDR2 reads FVKESK. The CDR3 length is 14 residues. V was clipped by 0 bases and J by 5 bases, with 10 bases between them. CDR3 in DNA: TGTGCCAGCAGCCAAGATTGGCAGGGTGAGACCCAGTACTTC. Translating gives CASSQDWQGETQYF.

J is TRBJ2-1 and V is TRBV2, with TRBD2 matching 7 bases. This CDR3 has 12 residues. Losses at the gene ends were 6 bases for V and 10 bases for J; bases not matched to a gene: 6. In germline, CDR1 is SNHLY, CDR2 FYNNEI. The CDR3 spells CASRNPTSEQFF. Written as DNA, the CDR3 is TGTGCCAGCAGAAACCCGACTAGCGAGCAGTTCTTC.

The chain carries TRBV6-1 and TRBJ2-1; 12 bases are shared with TRBD2. This CDR3 comprises 15 residues. J lost 4 bases, V lost 8 bases, and 6 bases had no gene match. Germline CDR1 reads MNHNS; CDR2 reads SASEGT. The DNA for the CDR3 is TGTGCCAGCCTAGGACTAGCGGGGCATTACAATGAGCAGTTCTTC. It specifies CASLGLAGHYNEQFF.

In DNA form, the CDR3 reads TGTGCCAGCAGCCGGGGGGGGCCCCAGCATTTT. Protein product: CASSRGGPQHF. V usage is TRBV5-6 and J usage is TRBJ1-5, with D tentatively TRBD1 (5 bases). Per germline, CDR1 SGHDT and CDR2 YYEEEE. The CDR3 spans 11 residues. Between the trimmed V and J ends, which lost 4 bases and 9 bases, there was a span of 8 bases.

The rearrangement joins TRBV9 to TRBJ2-2, with D tentatively TRBD1 (6 bases). Germline V gives CDR1 SGDLS, CDR2 YYNGEE. The CDR3 totals 15 residues. Trimming cost V 4 bases and J 0 bases, with 10 bases left between them. The CDR3 reads CASSTGTSNTGELFF. CDR3 in DNA: TGTGCCAGCAGCACAGGGACGTCGAACACCGGGGAGCTGTTTTTT.

V and J are TRBV29-1 and TRBJ2-4, with TRBD1 as a possible D gene (5 bases). V dropped 1 base and J dropped 7 bases, with 11 bases sitting between them. CDR3 length: 13 residues. Germline V gene lookup returns CDR1 SQVTM and CDR2 ANQGSEA. This CDR3 reads CSVEGRASNIQYF. The CDR3 DNA sequence: TGCAGCGTTGAAGGCAGGGCATCGAACATTCAGTACTTC.

The chain has TRBV2 and TRBJ1-5; D might be TRBD1 (6 bases). CDR1 SNHLY and CDR2 FYNNEI come from the germline V gene. The CDR3 length is 13 residues. Trimming took off 8 bases at V and 0 bases at J, with 8 bases between the two ends. The CDR3 coding sequence is TGTGCCAGCGGACAGTATAGCAATCAGCCCCAGCATTTT. This codes for CASGQYSNQPQHF.

V is TRBV19 and J is TRBJ1-5; TRBD1 agrees at 8 bases. There are 16 residues in the CDR3. CDR1 is LNHDA and CDR2 is SQIVND in the germline V gene (reference sequence). With 4 bases clipped from V and 4 bases from J, the junction kept 9 bases outside the gene matches. The CDR3 spells CASSTSRTGRNQPQHF. The CDR3 DNA reads as TGTGCCAGTAGTACCTCGAGGACAGGGCGAAATCAGCCCCAGCATTTT.

The table lists this clone with a count of one. The chain links TRBV19 to TRBJ2-1; D ambiguous. Looked up from germline, CDR1 is LNHDA and CDR2 is SQIVND (reference sequence). The length of the CDR3 is 12 residues. V lost 5 bases, J lost 6 bases, and 8 bases lay in between. The CDR3 DNA is TGTGCCAGTAGTCAGGATCGCAATGAGCAGTTCTTC. Protein: CASSQDRNEQFF.

This sequence joins TRBV6-5 and TRBJ1-5; 8 bases are shared with TRBD1. This CDR3 is 15 amino acids long. CDR1 and CDR2 (germline): MNHEY, SVGAGI. V shed 6 bases, J shed 4 bases, and the junction held 8 bases outside the gene matches. The chain's CDR3 is CASSLTRDRNQPQHF. CDR3 DNA sequence: TGTGCCAGCAGCTTGACCCGGGACAGGAATCAGCCCCAGCATTTT.

As to this clone: Other DNA variants within this sample encode the same CDR3. This chain links TRBV6-5 with TRBJ1-2, with a weak D call TRBD1 (6 bases). The germline V gene encodes CDR1 MNHEY and CDR2 SVGAGI. The V and J ends lost 2 bases and 8 bases respectively, with 12 bases between them. This CDR3 spans 13 amino acids. CDR3 region: CASSYSTGSGYTF. The DNA of the CDR3 is TGTGCCAGCAGTTACAGTACAGGGAGCGGCTACACCTTC.

The chain couples TRBV9 to TRBJ1-1; D is uncertain. This CDR3 region has 12 residues. V lost 0 bases and J 7 bases, leaving 7 bases between the germline ends. Germline CDR1 reads SGDLS; CDR2 reads YYNGEE. In DNA, the CDR3 is TGTGCCAGCAGCGTAGTGGTCGGTGAAGCTTTCTTT. Translation: CASSVVVGEAFF.

V usage is TRBV11-3 and J usage is TRBJ2-2; 12 bases line up with TRBD2. Germline-derived CDR1 and CDR2 are SGHNT and YENEEA. This CDR3 has 18 amino acids. V dropped 5 bases and J dropped 6; count of bases not matched to a gene: 13. The CDR3 spells CASSRWALTSGSPGELFF. CDR3 sequence (DNA): TGTGCCAGCAGCCGCTGGGCTTTGACTAGCGGGAGTCCCGGGGAGCTGTTTTTT.

The genes are TRBV29-1 and TRBJ2-2; 7 bases agree with TRBD1. Germline values: CDR1 SQVTM, CDR2 ANQGSEA. The CDR3 is made up of 14 amino acids. V was pared by 7 bases and J by 1 base, with 6 bases of the junction left unmatched. Written as DNA, the CDR3 is TGCAGCGCACGGACAGGCCAGAACACCGGGGAGCTGTTTTTT. Amino acid sequence: CSARTGQNTGELFF.

The rearrangement links TRBV7-6 to TRBJ1-5; TRBD1 matches at 7 bases. The CDR3 is 14 amino acids. The V segment lost 4 bases and the J segment 6 bases; nucleotides outside the gene matches: 6. Germline V gene sequence: CDR1 SGHVS, CDR2 FNYEAQ. As DNA, the CDR3 is TGTGCCAGCAGCTACAACAGGGGCGGTCAGCCCCAGCATTTT. Translated, it gives CASSYNRGGQPQHF.

The V gene is TRBV12-5, the J gene TRBJ2-7, with a tentative D call TRBD1 (5 bases). The germline V gene has CDR1 LGHNT and CDR2 FRNRAP. There are 12 residues in the CDR3. V gave up 10 bases and J gave up 0 bases, with 10 bases separating them. The CDR3: CAMLTDSYEQYF. DNA of the CDR3: TGTGCTATGTTGACAGACTCCTACGAGCAGTACTTC.

This clone was observed once. The V and J genes are TRBV28 and TRBJ2-3; a possible D gene is TRBD2 (6 bases). The CDR3 covers 12 residues. Germline V gives CDR1 MDHEN, CDR2 SYDVKM. V dropped 8 bases and J dropped 7 bases, with 13 bases sitting between them. In nucleotides, the CDR3 is TGTGCCAGCGGTCCTAGCGCTCATACGCAGTATTTT. This sequence encodes CASGPSAHTQYF.

V and J are TRBV4-2 and TRBJ2-1, with TRBD2 matching 7 bases. The CDR3 is made up of 15 amino acids. V was clipped by 0 bases and J by 9 bases; unmatched bases: 8. Germline values: CDR1 LGHNA, CDR2 YNFKEQ. Here the CDR3 DNA reads TGTGCCAGCAGCCAAGACAACGCGGGAGCGGGTGAGCAGTTCTTC. Protein product: CASSQDNAGAGEQFF.

The V and J genes are TRBV5-1 and TRBJ2-1; unclear D gene. Germline V gene data show CDR1 as SGHRS and CDR2 as YFSETQ. The CDR3 runs 13 residues. Between the trimmed V and J ends, which lost 4 bases and 7 bases, there was a span of 12 bases. The CDR3 nucleotides read TGCGCCAGCAGCCCGGGTATCGGGAATGAGCAGTTCTTC. This codes for CASSPGIGNEQFF.

The chain links TRBV5-1 to TRBJ2-5; 8 bases line up with TRBD1. Germline CDR1 and CDR2: SGHRS and YFSETQ. The CDR3 runs 14 residues. The ends lost 4 bases at V and 1 base at J; junction bases unmatched: 3. The CDR3 DNA reads as TGCGCCAGCAGCATCGGACAGGGCCAAGAGACCCAGTACTTC. Residues: CASSIGQGQETQYF. The variable domain in full, completed from reference TRBV5-1 and TRBJ2-5, reads KAGVTQTPRYLIKTRGQQVTLSCSPISGHRSVSWYQQTPGQGLQFLFEYFSETQRNKGNFPGRFSGRQFSNSRSEMNVSTLELGDSALYLCASSIGQGQETQYFGPGTRLLVL.